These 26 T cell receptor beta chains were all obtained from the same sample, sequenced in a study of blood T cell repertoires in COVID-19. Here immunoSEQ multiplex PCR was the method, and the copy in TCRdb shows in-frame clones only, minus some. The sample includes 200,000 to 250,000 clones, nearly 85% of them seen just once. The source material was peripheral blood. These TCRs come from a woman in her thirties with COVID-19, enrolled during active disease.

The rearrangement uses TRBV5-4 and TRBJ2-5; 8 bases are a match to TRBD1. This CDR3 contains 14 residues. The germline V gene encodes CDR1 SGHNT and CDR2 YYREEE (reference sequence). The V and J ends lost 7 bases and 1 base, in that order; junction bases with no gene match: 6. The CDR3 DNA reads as TGTGCCAGCCAACCCGACAGGGGCCAAGAGACCCAGTACTTC. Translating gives CASQPDRGQETQYF.

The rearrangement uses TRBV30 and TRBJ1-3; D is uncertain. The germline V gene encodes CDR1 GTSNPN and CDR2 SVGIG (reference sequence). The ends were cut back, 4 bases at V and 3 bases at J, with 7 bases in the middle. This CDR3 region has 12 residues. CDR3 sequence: CAWNRDGNTIYF. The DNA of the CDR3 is TGTGCCTGGAATCGGGATGGAAACACCATATATTTT. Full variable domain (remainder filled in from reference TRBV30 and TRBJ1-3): SQTIHQWPATLVQPVGSPLSLECTVEGTSNPNLYWYRQAAGRGLQLLFYSVGIGQISSEVPQNLSASRPQDRQFILSSKKLLLSDSGFYLCAWNRDGNTIYFGEGSWLTVV.

The CDR3 DNA reads TGCGCCAGCAGCCAAGATTTCTGGACAGGGGGAAACACCATATATTTT. It yields the protein CASSQDFWTGGNTIYF. This sequence joins TRBV4-1 and TRBJ1-3, with TRBD1 matching over 8 bases. Looked up from germline, CDR1 is MGHRA and CDR2 is YSYEKL. The ends lost 0 bases at V and 4 bases at J; junction bases unmatched: 5. The CDR3 sequence is 16 residues long.

The CDR3 coding sequence is TGCGCCAGCAGCCTCCATCCCAATAGCGGGAGCTCCTACAATGAGCAGTTCTTC. Amino acids: CASSLHPNSGSSYNEQFF. The chain employs TRBV4-3 and TRBJ2-1; 9 bases align to TRBD2. Trimming at V came to 4 bases and at J to 0 bases, leaving 10 bases not matched to a gene. The germline gives CDR1 LGHNA, CDR2 YSLEER. The CDR3 sequence is 18 residues long.

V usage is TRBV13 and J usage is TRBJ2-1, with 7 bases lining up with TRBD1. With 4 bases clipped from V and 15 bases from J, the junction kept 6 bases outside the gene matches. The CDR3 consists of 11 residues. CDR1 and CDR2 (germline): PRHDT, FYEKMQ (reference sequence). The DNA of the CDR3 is TGTGCCAGCAGCTCACAGGGGTTGTCGTTCTTC. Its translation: CASSSQGLSFF.

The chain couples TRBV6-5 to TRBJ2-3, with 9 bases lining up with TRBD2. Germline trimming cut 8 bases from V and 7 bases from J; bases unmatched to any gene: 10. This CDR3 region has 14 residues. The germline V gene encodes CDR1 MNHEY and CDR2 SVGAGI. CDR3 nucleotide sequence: TGTGCCAGCCGGGGTAGCGGGAGTTCAAATACGCAGTATTTT. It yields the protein CASRGSGSSNTQYF.

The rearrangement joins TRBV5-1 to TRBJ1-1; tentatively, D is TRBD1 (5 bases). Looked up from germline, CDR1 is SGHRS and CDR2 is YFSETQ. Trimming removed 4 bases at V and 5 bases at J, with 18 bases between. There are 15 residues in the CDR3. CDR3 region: CASSPNPFKGTEAFF. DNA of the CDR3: TGCGCCAGCAGCCCAAACCCCTTTAAGGGGACTGAAGCTTTCTTT.

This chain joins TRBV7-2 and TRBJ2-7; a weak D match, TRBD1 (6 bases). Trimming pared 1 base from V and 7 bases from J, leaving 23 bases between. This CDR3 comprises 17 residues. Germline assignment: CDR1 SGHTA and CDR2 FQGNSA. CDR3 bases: TGTGCCAGCAGCTTAGGTCGCGCAGGCCTGGAAGGGGGAGAGCAGTACTTC. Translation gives CASSLGRAGLEGGEQYF.

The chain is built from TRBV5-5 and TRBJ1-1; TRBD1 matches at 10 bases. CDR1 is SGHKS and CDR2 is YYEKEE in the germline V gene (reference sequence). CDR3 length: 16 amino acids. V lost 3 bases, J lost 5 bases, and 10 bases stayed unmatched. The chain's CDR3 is CASSYVPGQGPTEAFF. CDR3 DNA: TGTGCCAGCAGCTACGTCCCGGGACAGGGGCCGACTGAAGCTTTCTTT. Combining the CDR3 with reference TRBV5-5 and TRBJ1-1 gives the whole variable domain DAGVTQSPTHLIKTRGQQVTLRCSPISGHKSVSWYQQVLGQGPQFIFQYYEKEERGRGNFPDRFSARQFPNYSSELNVNALLLGDSALYLCASSYVPGQGPTEAFFGQGTRLTVV.

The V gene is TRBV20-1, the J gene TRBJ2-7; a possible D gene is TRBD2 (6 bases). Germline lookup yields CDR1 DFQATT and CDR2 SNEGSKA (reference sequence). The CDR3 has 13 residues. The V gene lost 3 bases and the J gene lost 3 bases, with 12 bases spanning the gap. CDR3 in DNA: TGCAGTGCTAGTCGGGGGACTCGCTACGAGCAGTACTTC. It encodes CSASRGTRYEQYF.

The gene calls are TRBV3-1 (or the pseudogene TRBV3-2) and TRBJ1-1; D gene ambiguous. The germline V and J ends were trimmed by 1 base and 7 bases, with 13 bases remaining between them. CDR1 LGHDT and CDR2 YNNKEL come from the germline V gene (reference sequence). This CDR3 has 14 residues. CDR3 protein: CASSQGGSGIEAFF. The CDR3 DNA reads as TGTGCCAGCAGCCAAGGAGGGTCGGGGATTGAAGCTTTCTTT.

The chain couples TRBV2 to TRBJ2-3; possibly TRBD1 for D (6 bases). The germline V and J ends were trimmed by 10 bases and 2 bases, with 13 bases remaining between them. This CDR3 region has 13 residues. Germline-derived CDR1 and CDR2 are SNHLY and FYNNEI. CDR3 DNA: TGTGCCACCAGGGGAGAATACACAGATACGCAGTATTTT. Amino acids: CATRGEYTDTQYF.

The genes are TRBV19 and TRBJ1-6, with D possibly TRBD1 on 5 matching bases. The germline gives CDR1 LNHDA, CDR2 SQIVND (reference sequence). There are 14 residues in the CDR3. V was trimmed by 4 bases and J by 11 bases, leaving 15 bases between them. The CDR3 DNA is TGTGCCAGTAGTAGTGGACAAGTTCGTACACCCCTCCACTTT. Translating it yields CASSSGQVRTPLHF.

CDR3 nucleotides: TGTGCCAGCAGCGCGTCGTCCTATGGCTACACCTTC. This sequence encodes CASSASSYGYTF. The gene calls are TRBV9 and TRBJ1-2; D call uncertain. From germline, CDR1 is SGDLS and CDR2 YYNGEE. This CDR3 region has 12 residues. Between the trimmed V and J ends, which lost 3 bases and 4 bases, there was a span of 7 bases.

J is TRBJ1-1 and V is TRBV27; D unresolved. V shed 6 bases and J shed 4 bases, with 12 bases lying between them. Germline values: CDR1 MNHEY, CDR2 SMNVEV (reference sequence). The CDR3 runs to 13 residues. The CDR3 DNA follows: TGTGCCAGCAGCTCGAGGCGCGGCACTGAAGCTTTCTTT. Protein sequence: CASSSRRGTEAFF.

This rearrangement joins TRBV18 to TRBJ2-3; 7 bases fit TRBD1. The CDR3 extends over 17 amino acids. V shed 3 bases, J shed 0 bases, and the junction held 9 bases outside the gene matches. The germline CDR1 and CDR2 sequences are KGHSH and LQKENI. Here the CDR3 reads CASSPSQGQTSTDTQYF. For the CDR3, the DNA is TGTGCCAGCTCACCGTCCCAGGGACAGACTAGCACAGATACGCAGTATTTT.

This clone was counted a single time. The CDR3 bases are TGCAGCGTTGACGTGTTCGGACAGTCGACCTACGAGCAGTACTTC. It codes for CSVDVFGQSTYEQYF. The chain uses TRBV29-1 and TRBJ2-7; possibly TRBD1 for D (6 bases). The CDR3 sequence is 15 residues long. Trimming shortened V by 3 bases and J by 2 bases, and 17 bases separated the two germline ends. The germline V gene has CDR1 SQVTM and CDR2 ANQGSEA.

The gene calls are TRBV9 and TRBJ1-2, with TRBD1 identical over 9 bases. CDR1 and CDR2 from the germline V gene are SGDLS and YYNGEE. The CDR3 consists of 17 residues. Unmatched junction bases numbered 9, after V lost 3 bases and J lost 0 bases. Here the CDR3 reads CASSARTGVATNYGYTF. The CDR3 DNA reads TGTGCCAGCAGCGCCCGGACAGGGGTGGCTACTAACTATGGCTACACCTTC.

The CDR3 DNA follows: TGTGCCAGCAGTGCAGGTGTGGCTAGCAGAATGGAGACCCAGTACTTC. Its protein product is CASSAGVASRMETQYF. The chain employs TRBV9 and TRBJ2-5; the D gene is possibly TRBD2 (5 bases). Germline values: CDR1 SGDLS, CDR2 YYNGEE. The CDR3 sequence is 16 residues long. The V gene lost 5 bases and the J gene lost 5 bases, with 22 bases spanning the gap.

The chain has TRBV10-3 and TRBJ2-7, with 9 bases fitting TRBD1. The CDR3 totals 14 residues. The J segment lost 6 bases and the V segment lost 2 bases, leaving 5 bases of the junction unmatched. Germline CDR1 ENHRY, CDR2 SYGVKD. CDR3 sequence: CAISEGQGSIEQYF. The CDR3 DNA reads TGTGCCATCAGTGAGGGACAGGGGTCTATCGAGCAGTACTTC.

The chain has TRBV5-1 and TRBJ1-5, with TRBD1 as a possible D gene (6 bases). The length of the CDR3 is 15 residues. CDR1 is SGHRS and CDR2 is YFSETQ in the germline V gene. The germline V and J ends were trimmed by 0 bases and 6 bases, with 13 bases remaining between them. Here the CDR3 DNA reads TGCGCCAGCAGCTTGGAGGGGGGGGCACGTCAGCCCCAGCATTTT. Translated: CASSLEGGARQPQHF. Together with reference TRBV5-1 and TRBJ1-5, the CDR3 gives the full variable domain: KAGVTQTPRYLIKTRGQQVTLSCSPISGHRSVSWYQQTPGQGLQFLFEYFSETQRNKGNFPGRFSGRQFSNSRSEMNVSTLELGDSALYLCASSLEGGARQPQHFGDGTRLSIL.

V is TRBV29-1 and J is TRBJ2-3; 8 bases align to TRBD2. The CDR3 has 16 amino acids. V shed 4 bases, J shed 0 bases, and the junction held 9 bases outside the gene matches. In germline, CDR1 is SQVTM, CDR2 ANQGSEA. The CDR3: CSVARERGLSTDTQYF. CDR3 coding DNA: TGCAGCGTTGCCCGGGAGCGGGGGTTGAGCACAGATACGCAGTATTTT.

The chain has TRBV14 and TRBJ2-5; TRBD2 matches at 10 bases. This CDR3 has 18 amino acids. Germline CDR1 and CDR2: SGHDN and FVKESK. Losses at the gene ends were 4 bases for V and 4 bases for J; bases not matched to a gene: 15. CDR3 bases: TGTGCCAGCAGCCTCGAAAGGTCAGCGGGAGGGCCTCGAGAGACCCAGTACTTC. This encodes CASSLERSAGGPRETQYF.

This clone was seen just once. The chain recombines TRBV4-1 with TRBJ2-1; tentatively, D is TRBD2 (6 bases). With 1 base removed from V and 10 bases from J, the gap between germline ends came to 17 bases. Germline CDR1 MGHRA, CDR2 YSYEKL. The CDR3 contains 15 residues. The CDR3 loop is CASSQGPLANREQFF. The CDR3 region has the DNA TGCGCCAGCAGCCAAGGCCCACTAGCCAACCGGGAGCAGTTCTTC.

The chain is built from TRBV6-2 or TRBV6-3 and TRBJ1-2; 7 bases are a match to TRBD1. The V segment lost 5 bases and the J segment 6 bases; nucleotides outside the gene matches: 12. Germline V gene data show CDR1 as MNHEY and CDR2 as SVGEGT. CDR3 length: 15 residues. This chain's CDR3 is CASSHNVRGMDGYTF. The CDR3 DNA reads TGTGCCAGCAGTCACAACGTCAGGGGGATGGATGGCTACACCTTC.

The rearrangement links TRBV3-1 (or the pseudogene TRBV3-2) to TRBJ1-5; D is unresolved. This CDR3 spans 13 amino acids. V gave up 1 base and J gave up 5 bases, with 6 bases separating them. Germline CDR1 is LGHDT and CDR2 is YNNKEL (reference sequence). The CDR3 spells CASSQGAHQPQHF. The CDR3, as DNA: TGTGCCAGCAGCCAAGGGGCCCATCAGCCCCAGCATTTT.